The 8 T cell receptor beta chains reported below all come from one sample, sequenced in a study of blood T cells in healthy people across ages. A second PCR of 7 to 11 cycles used a sample-barcoded 5' primer and a J-beta primer mix. TCRdb re-called the 5' RACE reads with MiXCR, one entry per CDR3 protein. The data hold 1.5 million to 2 million distinct CDR3 sequences, with roughly 49% observed a single time. Sequencing used blood. Receptor source: a woman in her thirties or forties in good health.

This clonotype has more than one count but fewer than ten. This chain links TRBV7-2 with TRBJ2-7; D gene ambiguous. Germline V gene sequence: CDR1 SGHTA, CDR2 FQGNSA. This CDR3 is built from 12 residues. V was clipped by 2 bases and J by 7 bases, with 9 bases between them. The DNA for the CDR3 is TGTGCCAGCAGCTTATCCGGTTGGGAGCAGTACTTC. Translated, it gives CASSLSGWEQYF.

The chain recombines TRBV20-1 with TRBJ2-7; TRBD1 is a possible D gene (5 bases). The DNA end is a closer match to TRBJ2-5, so the J assignment may be wrong. From germline, CDR1 is DFQATT and CDR2 SNEGSKA (reference sequence). The CDR3 sequence is 12 residues long. The CDR3, as DNA: TGCAGTGCTAGAAAGGCCCAGGGGACCCAGTACTTC. Amino acids: CSARKAQGTQYF.

This clonotype was counted a single time. V usage is TRBV21-1 and J usage is TRBJ2-1; TRBD2 is taken as the D call from the table, unchecked against the DNA. TRBV21-1 is a listed pseudogene. The CDR3 has 16 amino acids. The CDR3 nucleotides are TGTGCCAGCAGCAAAGAAGAGCGGGGGGGCCAAAATGAGCAGTTCTTC. This codes for CASSKEERGGQNEQFF.

This rearrangement joins TRBV27 to TRBJ2-3; no clear D gene. The CDR3 sequence is 16 residues long. CDR1 and CDR2 from the germline V gene are MNHEY and SMNVEV (reference sequence). The V and J ends lost 1 base and 7 bases respectively, with 18 bases between them. This CDR3 is CASSLYLSAMAHTQYF. The CDR3 region has the DNA TGTGCCAGCAGTTTATATCTGTCCGCTATGGCTCATACGCAGTATTTT.

With regard to this clonotype: The junction differs from germline at one of its ends, possibly a read error. V gene TRBV29-1 combines with J gene TRBJ1-2, with D possibly TRBD1 on 6 matching bases. CDR3 length equals 13 residues. The V gene's germline CDR1 is SQVTM and CDR2 ANQGSEA. CDR3 bases: TGCGGCGTTGAAGAGCGGGGGCGAAGTGGCTACACCTTC. Translating it yields CGVEERGRSGYTF. The variable domain in full, completed from reference TRBV29-1 and TRBJ1-2, reads SAVISQKPSRDICQRGTSLTIQCQVDSQVTMMFWYRQQPGQSLTLIATANQGSEATYESGFVIDKFPISRPNLTFSTLTVSNMSPEDSSIYLCGVEERGRSGYTFGSGTRLTVV.

In regard to this clonotype: An end of the junction differs from the germline gene, which may be a read error. The rearrangement links TRBV9 to TRBJ1-2; TRBD1 matches 10 bases. The CDR3 is made up of 15 amino acids. Germline V gene sequence: CDR1 SGDLS, CDR2 YYNGEE. The CDR3 bases are TGCGCCAGCAGCGTAGGCGGGACAGGGGTCTATGGCTACACCTTC. This encodes CASSVGGTGVYGYTF.

This chain uses TRBV7-2 with TRBJ2-5; D may match TRBD1 or TRBD2 (5 bases each). There are 15 residues in the CDR3. Trimming took off 5 bases at V and 5 bases at J, with 18 bases between the two ends. CDR1 and CDR2 from the germline V gene are SGHTA and FQGNSA. The CDR3 DNA reads TGTGCCAGCAGCGCGGGTCCTCTGGGGCGGGAGACCCAGTACTTC. Encoded protein: CASSAGPLGRETQYF.

The chain carries TRBV4-1 and TRBJ1-1, with 7 bases matching TRBD1. The CDR3 covers 16 residues. The germline CDR1 and CDR2 sequences are MGHRA and YSYEKL. V dropped 4 bases and J dropped 0; count of bases not matched to a gene: 8. The CDR3 sequence is CASSRPTGRLNTEAFF. The DNA of the CDR3 is TGCGCCAGCAGCCGCCCGACAGGGAGGTTGAACACTGAAGCTTTCTTT.